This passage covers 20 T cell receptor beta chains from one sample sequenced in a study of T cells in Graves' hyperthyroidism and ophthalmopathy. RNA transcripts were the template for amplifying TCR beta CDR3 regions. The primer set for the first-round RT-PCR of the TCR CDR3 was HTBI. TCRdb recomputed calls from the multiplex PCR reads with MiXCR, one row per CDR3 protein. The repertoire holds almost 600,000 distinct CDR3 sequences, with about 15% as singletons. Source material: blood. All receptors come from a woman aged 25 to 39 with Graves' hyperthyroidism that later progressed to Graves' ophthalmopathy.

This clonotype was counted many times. The CDR3 nucleotides read TGTGCCACCAGTGACCCCAAGGGATTGAGCTCCTACAATGAGCAGTTCTTC. Translated, it gives CATSDPKGLSSYNEQFF. The rearrangement links TRBV24-1 to TRBJ2-1, with D hard to call. V dropped 4 bases and J dropped 0 bases, with 15 bases sitting between them. The germline V gene has CDR1 KGHDR and CDR2 SFDVKD. The CDR3 covers 17 residues.

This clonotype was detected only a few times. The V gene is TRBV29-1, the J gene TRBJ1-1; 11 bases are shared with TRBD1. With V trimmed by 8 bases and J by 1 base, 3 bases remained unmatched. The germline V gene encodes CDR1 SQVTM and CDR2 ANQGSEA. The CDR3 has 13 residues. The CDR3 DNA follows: TGCAGCCACGGGACAGGGGGGAACACTGAAGCTTTCTTT. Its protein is CSHGTGGNTEAFF.

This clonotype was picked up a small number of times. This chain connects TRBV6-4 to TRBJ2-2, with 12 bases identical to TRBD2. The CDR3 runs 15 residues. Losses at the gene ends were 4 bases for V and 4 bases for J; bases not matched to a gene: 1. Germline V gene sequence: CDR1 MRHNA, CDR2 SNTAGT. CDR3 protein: CASSATSGSTGELFF. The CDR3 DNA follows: TGTGCCAGCAGTGCGACTAGCGGGAGCACCGGGGAGCTGTTTTTT.

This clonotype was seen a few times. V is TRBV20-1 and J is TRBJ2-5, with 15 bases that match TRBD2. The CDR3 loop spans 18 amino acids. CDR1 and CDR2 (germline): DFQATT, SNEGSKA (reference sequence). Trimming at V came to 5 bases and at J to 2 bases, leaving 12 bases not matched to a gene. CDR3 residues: CSAAGLAGGPVGQETQYF. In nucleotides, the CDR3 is TGCAGTGCTGCTGGACTAGCGGGAGGGCCGGTGGGTCAAGAGACCCAGTACTTC.

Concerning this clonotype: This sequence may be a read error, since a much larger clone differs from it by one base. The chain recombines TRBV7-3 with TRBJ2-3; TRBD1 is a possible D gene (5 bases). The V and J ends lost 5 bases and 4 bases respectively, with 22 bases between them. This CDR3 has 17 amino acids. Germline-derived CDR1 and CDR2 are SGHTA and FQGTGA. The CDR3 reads CASSATIVGATPDTQYF. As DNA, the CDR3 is TGTGCCAGCAGCGCTACCATCGTTGGGGCTACGCCAGATACGCAGTATTTT.

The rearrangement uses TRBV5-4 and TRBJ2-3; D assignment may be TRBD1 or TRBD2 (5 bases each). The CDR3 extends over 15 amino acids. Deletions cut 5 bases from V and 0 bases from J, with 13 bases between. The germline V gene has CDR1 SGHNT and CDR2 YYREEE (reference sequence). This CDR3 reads CASRTDWGSTDTQYF. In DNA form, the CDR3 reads TGTGCCAGCAGGACGGACTGGGGGAGCACAGATACGCAGTATTTT.

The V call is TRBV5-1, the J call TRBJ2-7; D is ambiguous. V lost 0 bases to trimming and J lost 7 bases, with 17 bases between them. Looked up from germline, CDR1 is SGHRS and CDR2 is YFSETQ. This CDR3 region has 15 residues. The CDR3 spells CASSLETSIRWEQYF. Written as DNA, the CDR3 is TGCGCCAGCAGCTTGGAAACCTCCATTAGGTGGGAGCAGTACTTC.

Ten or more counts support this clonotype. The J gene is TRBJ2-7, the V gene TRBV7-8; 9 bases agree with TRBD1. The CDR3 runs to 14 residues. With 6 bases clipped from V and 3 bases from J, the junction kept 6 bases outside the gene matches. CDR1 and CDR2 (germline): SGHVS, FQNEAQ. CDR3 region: CASRPGQGLYEQYF. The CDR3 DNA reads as TGTGCCAGCAGGCCGGGACAGGGCCTCTACGAGCAGTACTTC.

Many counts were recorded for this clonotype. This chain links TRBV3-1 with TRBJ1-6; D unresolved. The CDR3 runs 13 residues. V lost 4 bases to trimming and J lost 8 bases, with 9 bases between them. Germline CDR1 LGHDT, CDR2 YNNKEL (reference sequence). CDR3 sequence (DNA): TGTGCCAGCAGCCCGACGGAGGATTCACCCCTCCACTTT. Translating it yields CASSPTEDSPLHF.

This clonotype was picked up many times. The CDR3 sequence: CASRRVQGDEQYF. CDR3 bases: TGCGCCAGCAGGCGGGTCCAGGGGGACGAGCAGTACTTC. This chain connects TRBV5-1 to TRBJ2-7; 7 nucleotides align to TRBD1. The CDR3 is 13 residues long. Per germline, CDR1 SGHRS and CDR2 YFSETQ. Losses at the gene ends were 5 bases for V and 5 bases for J; bases not matched to a gene: 7.

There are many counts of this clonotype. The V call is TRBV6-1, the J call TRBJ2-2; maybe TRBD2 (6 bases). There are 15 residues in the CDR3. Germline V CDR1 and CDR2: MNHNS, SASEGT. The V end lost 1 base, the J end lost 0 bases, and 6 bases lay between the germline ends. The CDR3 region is CASSEGGANTGELFF. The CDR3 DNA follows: TGTGCCAGCAGTGAAGGGGGGGCGAACACCGGGGAGCTGTTTTTT.

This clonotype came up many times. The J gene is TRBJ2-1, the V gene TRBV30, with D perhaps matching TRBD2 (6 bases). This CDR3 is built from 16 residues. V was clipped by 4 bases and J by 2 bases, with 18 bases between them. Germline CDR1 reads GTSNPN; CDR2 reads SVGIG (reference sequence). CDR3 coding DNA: TGTGCCTGGACCCGAGGAGGGGCCGAAACCTACAATGAGCAGTTCTTC. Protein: CAWTRGGAETYNEQFF. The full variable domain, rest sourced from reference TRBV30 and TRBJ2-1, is SQTIHQWPATLVQPVGSPLSLECTVEGTSNPNLYWYRQAAGRGLQLLFYSVGIGQISSEVPQNLSASRPQDRQFILSSKKLLLSDSGFYLCAWTRGGAETYNEQFFGPGTRLTVL.

The CDR3 nucleotides read TGTGCCAGCGGACCTTTGCTTCCTGAAGCTTTCTTT. Residues: CASGPLLPEAFF. This rearrangement joins TRBV6-2 or TRBV6-3 to TRBJ1-1; D unclear. The germline V gene encodes CDR1 MNHEY and CDR2 SVGEGT. This CDR3 contains 12 residues. Trimming removed 8 bases at V and 6 bases at J, with 13 bases between.

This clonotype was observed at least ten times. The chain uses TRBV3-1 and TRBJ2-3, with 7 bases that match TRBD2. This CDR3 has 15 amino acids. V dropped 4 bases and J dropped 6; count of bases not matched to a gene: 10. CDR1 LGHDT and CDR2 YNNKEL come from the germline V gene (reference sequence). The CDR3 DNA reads TGTGCCAGCAGCCCTACTAGCGTTGAGGGGGATACGCAGTATTTT. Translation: CASSPTSVEGDTQYF.

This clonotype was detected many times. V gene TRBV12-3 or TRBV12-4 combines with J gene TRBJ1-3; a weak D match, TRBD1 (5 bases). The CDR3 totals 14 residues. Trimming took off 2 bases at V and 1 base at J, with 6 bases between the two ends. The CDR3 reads CASSLWGSGNTIYF. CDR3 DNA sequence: TGTGCCAGCAGTTTATGGGGGTCTGGAAACACCATATATTTT.

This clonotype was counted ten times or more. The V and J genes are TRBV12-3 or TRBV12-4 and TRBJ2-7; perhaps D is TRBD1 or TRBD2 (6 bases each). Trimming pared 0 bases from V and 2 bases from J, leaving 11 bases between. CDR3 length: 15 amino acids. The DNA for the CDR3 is TGTGCCAGCAGTTTAGCAAGGGGGGCAGCCTACGAGCAGTACTTC. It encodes CASSLARGAAYEQYF.

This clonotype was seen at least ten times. Written as DNA, the CDR3 is TGCGCCAGCAGCCCGGGACAGGGGTTCACTCAGCCCCAGCATTTT. Translating it yields CASSPGQGFTQPQHF. The J gene is TRBJ1-5, the V gene TRBV4-1; 10 positions match TRBD1. V shed 4 bases, J shed 6 bases, and the junction held 6 bases outside the gene matches. The CDR3 length is 15 residues. In germline, CDR1 is MGHRA, CDR2 YSYEKL.

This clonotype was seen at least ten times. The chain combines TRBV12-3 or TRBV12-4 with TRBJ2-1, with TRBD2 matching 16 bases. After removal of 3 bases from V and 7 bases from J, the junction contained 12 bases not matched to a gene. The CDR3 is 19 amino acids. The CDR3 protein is CASSFASGTSGRAVNEQFF. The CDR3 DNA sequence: TGTGCCAGCAGTTTCGCCTCCGGGACTAGCGGGAGGGCGGTGAATGAGCAGTTCTTC.

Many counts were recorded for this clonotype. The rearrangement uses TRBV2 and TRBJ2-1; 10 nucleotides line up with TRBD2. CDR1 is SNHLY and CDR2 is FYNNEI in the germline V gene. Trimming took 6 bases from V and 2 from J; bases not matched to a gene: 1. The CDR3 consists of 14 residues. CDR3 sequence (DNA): TGTGCCAGCAGCGGACTAGCGGCCTACAATGAGCAGTTCTTC. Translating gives CASSGLAAYNEQFF.

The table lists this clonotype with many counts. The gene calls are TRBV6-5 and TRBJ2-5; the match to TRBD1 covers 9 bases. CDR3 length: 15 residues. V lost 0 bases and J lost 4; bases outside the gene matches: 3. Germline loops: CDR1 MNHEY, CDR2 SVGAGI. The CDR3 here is CASSYSGTGIETQYF. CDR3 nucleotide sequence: TGTGCCAGCAGTTACTCCGGGACAGGGATAGAGACCCAGTACTTC.